This T cell receptor (beta chain) was sequenced in a study of a mutant IDH1 vaccine in newly diagnosed glioma. As to this clone: Antigen unknown.

The protocol was immunoSEQ multiplex PCR, while the TCRdb copy is restricted to in-frame clones and leaves out a portion. This table holds 35,000 or so clones, about 80% found once. The CDR3 sequence is 13 residues long. CDR1 and CDR2 from the germline V gene are GTSNPN and SVGIG (reference sequence). Germline trimming cut 0 bases from V and 3 bases from J; bases unmatched to any gene: 1. This sample's time point: week 5, during vaccination. In every dose of vaccine, 300 ug of mutant IDH1 20-mer peptide was given alongside topical imiquimod. The V call is TRBV30, the J call TRBJ2-7; 8 nucleotides align to TRBD1. Sequenced here: PBMCs, sampled from a glioma patient whose treatment included an IDH1 peptide vaccine. The sequence came from a man aged 30 to 39 with glioma. The CDR3 DNA reads as TGTGCCTGGAGTGTAGGACAGGGCTACGAGCAGTACTTC. Translating gives CAWSVGQGYEQYF.